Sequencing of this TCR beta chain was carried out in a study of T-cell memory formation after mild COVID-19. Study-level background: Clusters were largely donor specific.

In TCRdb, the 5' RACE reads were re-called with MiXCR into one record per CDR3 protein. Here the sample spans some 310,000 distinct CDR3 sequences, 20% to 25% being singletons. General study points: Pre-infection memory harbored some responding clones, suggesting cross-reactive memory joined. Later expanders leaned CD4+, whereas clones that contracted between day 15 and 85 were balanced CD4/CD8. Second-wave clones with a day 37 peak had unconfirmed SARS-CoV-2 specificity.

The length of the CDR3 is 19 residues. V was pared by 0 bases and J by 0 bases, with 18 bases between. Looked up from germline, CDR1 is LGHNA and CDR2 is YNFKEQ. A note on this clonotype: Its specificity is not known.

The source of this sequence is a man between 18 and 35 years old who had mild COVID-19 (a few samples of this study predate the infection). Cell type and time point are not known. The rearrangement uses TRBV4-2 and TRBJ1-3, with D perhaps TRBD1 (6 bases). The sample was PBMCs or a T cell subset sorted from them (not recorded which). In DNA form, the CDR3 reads TGTGCCAGCAGCCAAGAGGCGAGCGCGGGGGCCAACTCTGGAAACACCATATATTTT. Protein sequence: CASSQEASAGANSGNTIYF.